A single sample is the source of the 23 T cell receptor beta chains below, sequenced in a study of T cells in localized non-small cell lung cancer (dated by TCRdb to 2019 to 2021). Preparation of the library involved the immunoSEQ multiplex PCR assay. TCRdb took this table from immuneACCESS and kept in-frame rearrangements with V and J called. Such tables lack part of the clones; where checked against another copy, unresolved V genes explain under half of the gap, and the rest is unexplained. This sample lists under 2,000 clones; over 25% were detected once. The top ten clones comprise 9.5% to 15% of the sample. Sequenced here: lung tumor tissue, sampled before any cancer treatment. All receptors come from a female donor older than 55 with stage I squamous cell lung carcinoma.

The V gene is TRBV23-1, the J gene TRBJ1-2; D call uncertain. TRBV23-1 is identified as an open reading frame with a role that is uncertain. The V gene lost 6 bases and the J gene lost 3 bases, with 11 bases spanning the gap. The CDR3 has 13 amino acids. The CDR3 here is CASSHDGDYGYTF. The CDR3 coding sequence is TGCGCCAGCAGCCACGACGGTGACTATGGCTACACCTTC.

The rearrangement uses TRBV9 and TRBJ2-3; D is unresolved. The CDR3 loop spans 12 amino acids. The V gene's germline CDR1 is SGDLS and CDR2 YYNGEE. V was pared by 0 bases and J by 3 bases, with 2 bases between. This CDR3 reads CASSVDTDTQYF. CDR3 nucleotide sequence: TGTGCCAGCAGCGTAGATACAGATACGCAGTATTTT. The full variable domain, with the rest looked up from reference TRBV9 and TRBJ2-3, is DSGVTQTPKHLITATGQRVTLRCSPRSGDLSVYWYQQSLDQGLQFLIQYYNGEERAKGNILERFSAQQFPDLHSELNLSSLELGDSALYFCASSVDTDTQYFGPGTRLTVL.

This clone occurred a few times. The CDR3 DNA reads as TGTGCCAGCAGCGTTACGCTTTGGGGGATGGAGACCCAGTACTTC. This translates into CASSVTLWGMETQYF. V and J are TRBV7-2 and TRBJ2-5; the D gene could be TRBD1 or TRBD2 (5 bases each). Germline V lookup: CDR1 SGHTA, CDR2 FQGNSA. V was trimmed by 5 bases and J by 5 bases, leaving 18 bases between them. The length of the CDR3 is 15 residues.

The genes are TRBV12-5 and TRBJ2-5; a possible D gene is TRBD1 (6 bases). Germline assignment: CDR1 LGHNT and CDR2 FRNRAP. V gave up 9 bases and J gave up 4 bases, with 18 bases separating them. This CDR3 region has 14 residues. The CDR3 here is CASARLDSLETQYF. The CDR3, as DNA: TGTGCTAGCGCCCGCCTGGACAGTCTAGAGACCCAGTACTTC.

This clone is medium-sized in the sample. The chain has TRBV11-3 and TRBJ2-7; 7 bases match TRBD2. Germline lookup yields CDR1 SGHNT and CDR2 YENEEA. Trimming took 4 bases from V and 6 from J; bases not matched to a gene: 9. The CDR3 totals 14 residues. CDR3 protein: CASSSGGTRREQYF. The CDR3 region has the DNA TGTGCCAGCAGCTCCGGGGGGACCCGGCGCGAGCAGTACTTC. Looking up the rest from reference TRBV11-3 and TRBJ2-7 gives the full variable domain: EAGVVQSPRYKIIEKKQPVAFWCNPISGHNTLYWYLQNLGQGPELLIRYENEEAVDDSQLPKDRFSAERLKGVDSTLKIQPAELGDSAVYLCASSSGGTRREQYFGPGTRLTVT.

The gene calls are TRBV11-3 and TRBJ1-1, with D perhaps TRBD1 (5 bases). CDR1 and CDR2 (germline): SGHNT, YENEEA. V was pared by 2 bases and J by 0 bases, with 7 bases between. The CDR3 contains 14 residues. The DNA of the CDR3 is TGTGCCAGCAGCTTACGGGGGGTGAACACTGAAGCTTTCTTT. Amino acid sequence: CASSLRGVNTEAFF.

This clone was picked up a small number of times. The chain has TRBV11-3 and TRBJ2-1; 10 bases align to TRBD2. This CDR3 comprises 17 residues. V trimming: 2 bases; J trimming: 7 bases; junction bases outside the gene matches: 11. In germline, CDR1 is SGHNT, CDR2 YENEEA. The CDR3 loop reads CASSLLGAGGPVNEQFF. DNA of the CDR3: TGTGCCAGCAGCTTACTCGGAGCGGGGGGGCCAGTAAATGAGCAGTTCTTC.

The sample holds a few counts of this clone. The chain links TRBV6-8 to TRBJ2-5; tentative D call: TRBD1 (5 bases). CDR3 size: 12 residues. The ends were cut back, 5 bases at V and 4 bases at J, with 8 bases in the middle. CDR1 MNHGY and CDR2 SAAAGT come from the germline V gene. CDR3 protein: CASSRQGETQYF. Written as DNA, the CDR3 is TGTGCCAGCAGTAGGCAGGGAGAGACCCAGTACTTC.

The chain combines TRBV28 with TRBJ1-5, with a tentative D call TRBD1 (6 bases). CDR3 size: 17 residues. Germline values: CDR1 MDHEN, CDR2 SYDVKM. Between the trimmed V and J ends, which lost 8 bases and 1 base, there was a span of 21 bases. The CDR3 coding sequence is TGTGCCAGCTTACCAGGGGCTGGTGGCCGGAGCAATCAGCCCCAGCATTTT. Protein sequence: CASLPGAGGRSNQPQHF. Complete variable domain (other parts from reference TRBV28 and TRBJ1-5): DVKVTQSSRYLVKRTGEKVFLECVQDMDHENMFWYRQDPGLGLRLIYFSYDVKMKEKGDIPEGYSVSREKKERFSLILESASTNQTSMYLCASLPGAGGRSNQPQHFGDGTRLSIL.

This clone was seen a few times. The V and J genes are TRBV2 and TRBJ2-7; tentatively, D is TRBD2 (6 bases). CDR3 length: 15 residues. CDR1 and CDR2 (germline): SNHLY, FYNNEI. Trimming shortened V by 8 bases and J by 0 bases, and 17 bases separated the two germline ends. CDR3 loop: CASFATRDGSYEQYF. The DNA of the CDR3 is TGTGCCAGCTTCGCGACGCGGGACGGCTCCTACGAGCAGTACTTC. The full variable domain, completed using reference TRBV2 and TRBJ2-7, is EPEVTQTPSHQVTQMGQEVILRCVPISNHLYFYWYRQILGQKVEFLVSFYNNEISEKSEIFDDQFSVERPDGSNFTLKIRSTKLEDSAMYFCASFATRDGSYEQYFGPGTRLTVT.

This rearrangement joins TRBV19 to TRBJ1-1; D is possibly TRBD1 (6 bases). The CDR3 extends over 11 amino acids. Germline CDR1 reads LNHDA; CDR2 reads SQIVND (reference sequence). V lost 8 bases and J 5 bases, leaving 9 bases between the germline ends. CDR3 protein: CASLGGTEAFF. DNA of the CDR3: TGTGCCAGTCTAGGGGGAACTGAAGCTTTCTTT.

The table lists this clone with a few counts. The chain is built from TRBV9 and TRBJ2-3; D may be TRBD1 (6 bases). V lost 4 bases and J lost 3, with 15 bases in between. Per the germline V gene, CDR1 is SGDLS and CDR2 is YYNGEE. The CDR3 is made up of 15 amino acids. The CDR3: CASSMDSRGTDTQYF. CDR3 sequence (DNA): TGTGCCAGCAGCATGGACAGCCGAGGAACAGATACGCAGTATTTT.

There are a few counts of this clone. The rearrangement joins TRBV4-1 to TRBJ1-2; 7 bases are a match to TRBD1. There are 16 residues in the CDR3. Germline trimming cut 3 bases from V and 5 bases from J; bases unmatched to any gene: 12. Per germline, CDR1 MGHRA and CDR2 YSYEKL. The CDR3 DNA is TGCGCCAGCAGCCAGACATCTGGACAGGACCTTTATGGCTACACCTTC. It codes for CASSQTSGQDLYGYTF.

This clone showed up just a few times. A read error may account for a junction end that differs from germline. The chain links TRBV6-8 to TRBJ1-2; possible D gene TRBD1, 6 bases. CDR1 is MNHGY and CDR2 is SAAAGT in the germline V gene. The CDR3 length is 17 residues. CDR3 in DNA: TGTGCCATCAGTGACTTTTCTTTGGGGGCGCGAGACTATGGCTACACCTTC. It specifies CAISDFSLGARDYGYTF.

The chain links TRBV19 to TRBJ2-2; 7 bases are shared with TRBD2. Germline V gives CDR1 LNHDA, CDR2 SQIVND (reference sequence). This CDR3 contains 17 residues. V gave up 3 bases and J gave up 5 bases; unmatched junction bases: 12. CDR3 sequence (DNA): TGTGCCAGTAGTATGGTCTCGAGCGGGGTTCGGACCGGGGAGCTGTTTTTT. Translated, it gives CASSMVSSGVRTGELFF.

This chain uses TRBV11-3 with TRBJ1-6; a possible D gene is TRBD1 (5 bases). The V end lost 0 bases, the J end lost 10 bases, and 22 bases lay between the germline ends. CDR1 is SGHNT, CDR2 YENEEA, per germline. This CDR3 region has 18 residues. Written as DNA, the CDR3 is TGTGCCAGCAGCTTAGATGGTGCTGCAGGGTGGGGTTGGTCACCCCTCCACTTT. Protein sequence: CASSLDGAAGWGWSPLHF.

This clone appeared a few times. This chain connects TRBV11-3 to TRBJ2-7; D unclear. Trimming shortened V by 5 bases and J by 2 bases, and 13 bases separated the two germline ends. Germline lookup yields CDR1 SGHNT and CDR2 YENEEA. The CDR3 totals 14 residues. CDR3 protein: CASSRAYPPYEQYF. The CDR3 DNA sequence: TGTGCCAGCAGCAGGGCCTACCCCCCCTACGAGCAGTACTTC.

The genes are TRBV6-8 and TRBJ1-2; D is perhaps TRBD1 (6 bases). The CDR3 contains 14 residues. V was pared by 5 bases and J by 4 bases, with 14 bases between. Per the germline V gene, CDR1 is MNHGY and CDR2 is SAAAGT. The CDR3 bases are TGTGCCAGCAGTGATGCAGGGGATGTCTATGGCTACACCTTC. Translated: CASSDAGDVYGYTF.

This clone is medium-sized in the sample. The chain combines TRBV11-3 with TRBJ1-5; 7 nucleotides align to TRBD1. There are 14 residues in the CDR3. With V trimmed by 5 bases and J by 7 bases, 8 bases remained unmatched. Germline CDR1 SGHNT, CDR2 YENEEA. In DNA, the CDR3 is TGTGCCAGCAGCGAAGGACAGGTAGTCCAGCCCCAGCATTTT. Translated, it gives CASSEGQVVQPQHF.

The chain carries TRBV18 and TRBJ1-1; no definite D call. V was trimmed by 4 bases and J by 2 bases, leaving 8 bases between them. The germline V gene encodes CDR1 KGHSH and CDR2 LQKENI. The CDR3 is 13 amino acids. The CDR3 reads CASSLQHNTEAFF. The DNA of the CDR3 is TGTGCCAGCTCACTACAACACAACACTGAAGCTTTCTTT.

V gene TRBV29-1 combines with J gene TRBJ2-1; 8 nucleotides align to TRBD2. The V segment lost 2 bases and the J segment 12 bases; nucleotides outside the gene matches: 9. Germline V gene data show CDR1 as SQVTM and CDR2 as ANQGSEA. The CDR3 runs to 13 residues. The CDR3: CSVERVERERQFF. CDR3 bases: TGCAGCGTTGAAAGGGTTGAGCGGGAGCGGCAGTTCTTC.

This clone has a handful of counts. The chain joins TRBV9 to TRBJ2-1; D possibly uses TRBD1 or TRBD2 (6 bases each). Trimming stripped 5 bases from V and 14 bases from J, with 17 bases between. The V gene's germline CDR1 is SGDLS and CDR2 YYNGEE. CDR3 length: 12 amino acids. CDR3 protein: CASRSEGGHKFF. The CDR3 DNA follows: TGTGCCAGCAGGTCTGAGGGGGGCCATAAGTTCTTC. Full variable domain (rest looked up from reference TRBV9 and TRBJ2-1): DSGVTQTPKHLITATGQRVTLRCSPRSGDLSVYWYQQSLDQGLQFLIQYYNGEERAKGNILERFSAQQFPDLHSELNLSSLELGDSALYFCASRSEGGHKFFGPGTRLTVL.

The chain joins TRBV28 to TRBJ2-5; no firm D call. Between the trimmed V and J ends, which lost 1 base and 1 base, there was a span of 10 bases. The germline V gene encodes CDR1 MDHEN and CDR2 SYDVKM. CDR3 length: 15 residues. Written as DNA, the CDR3 is TGTGCCAGCAGTTTATCGCTGAGTACCCAAGAGACCCAGTACTTC. It translates to CASSLSLSTQETQYF. Using reference TRBV28 and TRBJ2-5 for the parts outside the CDR3, the full variable domain is DVKVTQSSRYLVKRTGEKVFLECVQDMDHENMFWYRQDPGLGLRLIYFSYDVKMKEKGDIPEGYSVSREKKERFSLILESASTNQTSMYLCASSLSLSTQETQYFGPGTRLLVL.